Sequencing of this T cell receptor (beta chain) was carried out in a study of CD8 T cells in ankylosing spondylitis. Study-level findings and limits: For ankylosing spondylitis blood, a TCR beta motif of 7 or 8 highly homologous variants appeared characteristic. Within peripheral blood, clones linked to disease were CD8+ and relatively rare. In ankylosing spondylitis patients, matched synovial fluid reportedly showed significant enrichment of disease-linked clones. Some of these motif variants have turned up before, in reports on reactive arthritis synovial fluid and blood.

Scientists made TCR beta libraries using quantitative 5'-RACE with molecular barcodes. TCRdb called the 5' RACE reads again in MiXCR, with one record for every CDR3 protein. The sample yields a few hundred thousand distinct CDR3 sequences, 20% to 25% seen once. There are a few counts of this clonotype. As yet, its antigen is unknown. This CDR3 is built from 13 residues. From germline, CDR1 is MNHNS and CDR2 SASEGT. V was shortened by 5 bases and J by 2 bases, with 7 bases between the two germline ends. This chain connects TRBV6-1 to TRBJ1-3; D call uncertain. The clonotype comes from a male donor with ankylosing spondylitis. Sequenced material: blood, either unsorted or a sorted T cell fraction (not recorded which). The CDR3 sequence: CASSRTAGNTIYF. CDR3 in DNA: TGTGCCAGCAGTCGTACAGCTGGAAACACCATATATTTT.